Following are 12 T cell receptor beta chains from one sample sequenced in a study of CD8+ T cells in alopecia areata listed by TCRdb under 2018. Library construction relied on the immunoSEQ multiplex PCR assay. RNA was extracted from all samples and reverse transcribed into cDNA as template for TCR sequencing. The table comes from immuneACCESS by way of TCRdb, which keeps in-frame sequences with V and J called. Part of the clones is missing from these tables; in studies checked, under half for an unresolved V gene and the rest for unknown reasons. The sample table contains 90,000 to 120,000 clones; only one count was recorded for approximately 50% of them. The ten top clones hold about 23% of the sample. The sequenced sample was NKG2D-low CD8+ T cells sorted from blood. The cell subset or site label of this sample denotes: sorted CD8+ NKG2D-low blood T cells. These receptors originate from a human donor with alopecia areata.

The chain carries TRBV19 and TRBJ2-1, with 11 positions matching TRBD2. Trimming took 6 bases from V and 5 from J; bases not matched to a gene: 9. Looked up from germline, CDR1 is LNHDA and CDR2 is SQIVND (reference sequence). The CDR3 spans 16 residues. Here the CDR3 DNA reads TGTGCCAGTAGCGGACCGGGACTAGCGGTAGACAATGAGCAGTTCTTC. This sequence encodes CASSGPGLAVDNEQFF.

This chain connects TRBV19 to TRBJ1-5; D call uncertain. This CDR3 has 14 residues. Germline V lookup: CDR1 LNHDA, CDR2 SQIVND (reference sequence). The V end was cut by 2 bases, the J end by 2 bases, with 7 bases between. For the CDR3, the DNA is TGTGCCAGTAGTATAAACCCTGGCAATCAGCCCCAGCATTTT. This codes for CASSINPGNQPQHF.

Ten or more counts support this clone. The chain has TRBV6-5 and TRBJ1-2; 7 bases are shared with TRBD1. The germline V gene has CDR1 MNHEY and CDR2 SVGAGI. The CDR3 length is 15 residues. J was trimmed by 4 bases and V by 0 bases; bases with no gene match: 5. The CDR3 spells CASSYSKTGSYGYTF. The CDR3, as DNA: TGTGCCAGCAGTTACTCGAAGACAGGGAGCTATGGCTACACCTTC.

V usage is TRBV2 and J usage is TRBJ2-7; TRBD1 is a possible D gene (6 bases). V gave up 7 bases and J gave up 1 base, with 8 bases separating them. Germline V gene lookup returns CDR1 SNHLY and CDR2 FYNNEI. There are 12 residues in the CDR3. CDR3 DNA: TGTGCCAGCAAGGGGGAGTCCTACGAGCAGTACTTC. It is translated as CASKGESYEQYF. The full variable domain, rest sourced from reference TRBV2 and TRBJ2-7, is EPEVTQTPSHQVTQMGQEVILRCVPISNHLYFYWYRQILGQKVEFLVSFYNNEISEKSEIFDDQFSVERPDGSNFTLKIRSTKLEDSAMYFCASKGESYEQYFGPGTRLTVT.

This chain uses TRBV28 with TRBJ2-1; 8 nucleotides align to TRBD2. The V segment lost 3 bases and the J segment 13 bases; nucleotides outside the gene matches: 14. This CDR3 has 15 amino acids. Germline CDR1 reads MDHEN; CDR2 reads SYDVKM. The CDR3 reads CASSLLPGLVGVQFF. CDR3 DNA: TGTGCCAGCAGTTTGCTCCCGGGACTAGTGGGGGTACAGTTCTTC.

The chain uses TRBV27 and TRBJ1-1; D is undetermined. The CDR3 loop spans 11 amino acids. Germline assignment: CDR1 MNHEY and CDR2 SMNVEV (reference sequence). V lost 0 bases to trimming and J lost 11 bases, with 7 bases between them. CDR3 amino acids: CASSLSGRAFF. DNA for the CDR3: TGTGCCAGCAGTTTATCAGGGAGGGCTTTCTTT.

The rearrangement uses TRBV6-5 and TRBJ1-2; 8 bases line up with TRBD1. This CDR3 is built from 13 residues. J lost 3 bases, V lost 5 bases, and 2 bases had no gene match. CDR1 is MNHEY and CDR2 is SVGAGI in the germline V gene. The CDR3 loop is CASSQGADYGYTF. The CDR3 nucleotides are TGTGCCAGCAGTCAGGGGGCGGACTATGGCTACACCTTC.

CDR3 in DNA: TGTGCCAGCAGCCCGGGGACAGGACAAAACTATGGCTACACCTTC. Protein: CASSPGTGQNYGYTF. This chain connects TRBV7-9 to TRBJ1-2, with 8 bases fitting TRBD1. V lost 5 bases, J lost 2 bases, and 7 bases stayed unmatched. This CDR3 is built from 15 residues. Per germline, CDR1 SEHNR and CDR2 FQNEAQ (reference sequence). The full variable domain, with the rest looked up from reference TRBV7-9 and TRBJ1-2, is DTGVSQNPRHKITKRGQNVTFRCDPISEHNRLYWYRQTLGQGPEFLTYFQNEAQLEKSRLLSDRFSAERPKGSFSTLEIQRTEQGDSAMYLCASSPGTGQNYGYTFGSGTRLTVV.

The chain recombines TRBV5-4 with TRBJ2-1, with D tentatively TRBD1 (7 bases). Deletions cut 4 bases from V and 3 bases from J, with 17 bases between. The germline V gene has CDR1 SGHNT and CDR2 YYREEE (reference sequence). This CDR3 is 16 amino acids long. The CDR3 DNA reads as TGTGCCAGCAGCCCCTTAACAGGGGAGGACTACAATGAGCAGTTCTTC. Translating it yields CASSPLTGEDYNEQFF.

The gene calls are TRBV5-1 and TRBJ1-2, with TRBD1 identical over 9 bases. In germline, CDR1 is SGHRS, CDR2 YFSETQ. The CDR3 is 17 residues long. With 7 bases clipped from V and 6 bases from J, the junction kept 19 bases outside the gene matches. CDR3 nucleotide sequence: TGCGCCAGCCCGATCGACGGAACAGGGGGCGAAGGCAATGGCTACACCTTC. It translates to CASPIDGTGGEGNGYTF.

The CDR3 loop reads CASSFPSGMADTQYF. CDR3 sequence (DNA): TGTGCCAGCAGCTTTCCCAGCGGGATGGCAGATACGCAGTATTTT. The chain recombines TRBV9 with TRBJ2-3; 7 nucleotides line up with TRBD2. Germline CDR1 SGDLS, CDR2 YYNGEE. The length of the CDR3 is 15 residues. The ends lost 4 bases at V and 4 bases at J; junction bases unmatched: 9.

V and J are TRBV11-2 and TRBJ2-7, with D unclear. V dropped 5 bases and J dropped 7 bases, with 6 bases sitting between them. CDR1 is SGHAT, CDR2 FQNNGV, per germline. This CDR3 has 10 residues. Written as DNA, the CDR3 is TGTGCCAGCAGCCTAAGGGAGCAGTACTTC. It yields the protein CASSLREQYF.